In its sample, the clone carrying this T cell receptor (beta chain) was seen many times. Its matching antigen is unknown. Time point defined: persistent/refractory GD, antithyroid drugs over 5 years with positive TRAb. The authors made the TCR library using RNA they extracted from PBMCs. Assembly of TCR beta libraries relied on iRepertoire HTBI primers together with Arm-PCR of CDR3 regions. One entry per CDR3 protein results from TCRdb running MiXCR on the multiplex PCR reads. The sample lists roughly 470,000 distinct CDR3 sequences, around 21% occurring once. The sample is drawn from a study of regulatory T cells in long-lasting Graves disease. Study summary: In persistent Graves' disease, antithyroid drugs had been taken for over 5 years and TSH receptor antibodies stayed positive.

This CDR3 comprises 14 residues. CDR1 and CDR2 from the germline V gene are ENHRY and SYGVKD. Trimming removed 3 bases from V and 6 bases from J; junction bases left unmatched: 7. Study-level results: Graves' patients with persistent disease showed TCR diversity lower than patients newly diagnosed. Small numbers of samples may have cut accuracy. Persistent disease favored TRBV28, TRBJ1-2 and TRBJ2-5.

This sequence joins TRBV10-3 and TRBJ1-1; TRBD1 agrees at 7 bases. The sequence was obtained from a female donor with Graves disease. The sample consisted of peripheral blood mononuclear cells (PBMCs), taken when the disease was refractory, from a patient treated with antithyroid drugs. CDR3 amino acids: CAISERQGYAEAFF. The CDR3 region has the DNA TGTGCCATCAGTGAACGACAGGGTTACGCTGAAGCTTTCTTT.